The clone carrying this T cell receptor beta chain has more than one count but fewer than ten. Here immunoSEQ multiplex PCR was the method, and the copy in TCRdb shows in-frame clones only, minus some. The top ten clones hold around 3.7% of a sample with about 68,000 clones, 70% to 90% of them seen once. As for time point: after neoadjuvant nivolumab, at surgical resection. The sample originates from a study of neoadjuvant anti-PD-1 for oral cavity cancer. From germline, CDR1 is MDHEN and CDR2 SYDVKM. V shed 6 bases and J shed 3 bases, with 15 bases lying between them. This CDR3 spans 15 amino acids. This chain connects TRBV28 to TRBJ1-5, with D maybe TRBD1 (5 bases). This receptor was taken from a person aged 35-79 years with oral cavity squamous cell carcinoma. Material: PBMCs, obtained after nivolumab (anti-PD-1) treatment. In DNA, the CDR3 is TGTGCCAGCAGGCCTCCTACAGGATCCAATCAGCCCCAGCATTTT. Translating gives CASRPPTGSNQPQHF.